Each of the 14 T cell receptor beta chains below was sequenced from the same sample in a study of patients and donors after allogeneic stem cell transplantation. TCRdb fed the RT-PCR reads into MiXCR, producing one record per CDR3 protein. Of fewer than 180,000 distinct CDR3 sequences in the sample, about 36% were seen once. The sequencing sample was made of blood, either unsorted or a sorted T cell fraction (not recorded which). Receptors were obtained from a human donor who was either an allogeneic HSCT recipient or a stem cell or donor lymphocyte infusion donor (not recorded which). It is not recorded whose cells these are; they may come from a transplant donor.

The chain employs TRBV4-3 and TRBJ2-2; D uncertain. The CDR3 covers 13 residues. V gave up 0 bases and J gave up 6 bases, with 5 bases separating them. The germline V gene has CDR1 LGHNA and CDR2 YSLEER. The CDR3 region is CASSQDYAGELFF. The CDR3 nucleotides are TGCGCCAGCAGCCAAGATTACGCCGGGGAGCTGTTTTTT.

This clonotype was seen a few times. This CDR3 is CASSELGGVYGYTF. The CDR3 region has the DNA TGTGCCAGCAGTGAACTGGGAGGAGTCTATGGCTACACCTTC. The chain carries TRBV25-1 and TRBJ1-2, with D uncertain. Deletions cut 2 bases from V and 4 bases from J, with 11 bases between. The CDR3 length is 14 residues. Germline values: CDR1 MGHDK, CDR2 SYGVNS.

This chain connects TRBV5-5 to TRBJ1-5, with 7 bases that match TRBD1. From germline, CDR1 is SGHKS and CDR2 YYEKEE (reference sequence). This CDR3 contains 16 residues. Germline trimming cut 0 bases from V and 3 bases from J; bases unmatched to any gene: 6. The CDR3: CASSLGGGSDNQPQHF. DNA of the CDR3: TGTGCCAGCAGCTTGGGAGGGGGCTCAGACAATCAGCCCCAGCATTTT.

For the CDR3, the DNA is TGTGCCAGCAGCTCCAAGGCAGCGCAGTTCTTC. Encoded protein: CASSSKAAQFF. The V call is TRBV11-2, the J call TRBJ2-1; D remains unclear. This CDR3 contains 11 residues. The ends were cut back, 4 bases at V and 12 bases at J, with 10 bases in the middle. The germline gives CDR1 SGHAT, CDR2 FQNNGV.

V and J are TRBV28 and TRBJ1-5; perhaps TRBD1 as D (6 bases). CDR3 length: 15 amino acids. The V and J ends lost 5 bases and 3 bases respectively, with 14 bases between them. Germline CDR1 reads MDHEN; CDR2 reads SYDVKM. CDR3 coding DNA: TGTGCCAGCAGTCGATTACAGGGAATCAATCAGCCCCAGCATTTT. Translation: CASSRLQGINQPQHF.

This chain uses TRBV28 with TRBJ2-3, with 11 nucleotides matching TRBD2. The CDR3 extends over 15 amino acids. V lost 3 bases to trimming and J lost 4 bases; unmatched junction nucleotides: 3. CDR1 and CDR2 (germline): MDHEN, SYDVKM. CDR3 DNA: TGTGCCAGCAGTTTCCTAGCGGGGGGTGCAGATACGCAGTATTTT. Translation: CASSFLAGGADTQYF.

This clonotype was counted only a few times. The CDR3 protein is CASSEMKPQETQYF. The CDR3 nucleotides read TGTGCCAGCAGTGAAATGAAACCCCAAGAGACCCAGTACTTC. The genes are TRBV25-1 and TRBJ2-5; no clear D gene. Germline lookup yields CDR1 MGHDK and CDR2 SYGVNS. The CDR3 totals 14 residues. V dropped 2 bases and J dropped 1 base, with 8 bases sitting between them. Full variable domain (remainder filled in from reference TRBV25-1 and TRBJ2-5): EADIYQTPRYLVIGTGKKITLECSQTMGHDKMYWYQQDPGMELHLIHYSYGVNSTEKGDLSSESTVSRIRTEHFPLTLESARPSHTSQYLCASSEMKPQETQYFGPGTRLLVL.

The V and J genes are TRBV20-1 and TRBJ2-6; D is perhaps TRBD2 (7 bases). Trimming took off 3 bases at V and 5 bases at J, with 26 bases between the two ends. Germline values: CDR1 DFQATT, CDR2 SNEGSKA (reference sequence). There are 19 residues in the CDR3. CDR3 DNA: TGCAGTGCTAGGGATGGTCACGCGGGGGCGAATCCTCGGGCCAACGTCCTGACTTTC. Its translation is CSARDGHAGANPRANVLTF.

This clonotype was observed a few times. The chain joins TRBV12-3 or TRBV12-4 to TRBJ2-7, with a tentative D call TRBD2 (6 bases). The CDR3 runs 15 residues. V lost 1 base and J 3 bases, leaving 13 bases between the germline ends. CDR3 sequence: CASSLGLDYNYEQYV. Written as DNA, the CDR3 is TGTGCCAGCAGTTTAGGACTAGATTATAACTACGAGCAGTACGTC.

The rearrangement links TRBV20-1 to TRBJ2-2, with a tentative D call TRBD2 (6 bases). V was clipped by 5 bases and J by 4 bases, with 11 bases between them. This CDR3 spans 13 amino acids. Germline V gives CDR1 DFQATT, CDR2 SNEGSKA (reference sequence). The CDR3, as DNA: TGCAGTGCTGGGGGACTGCTCACCGGGGAGCTGTTTTTT. Translation gives CSAGGLLTGELFF.

This clonotype showed up just a few times. This chain uses TRBV24-1 with TRBJ2-7, with D unclear. The V gene's germline CDR1 is KGHDR and CDR2 SFDVKD. The germline V and J ends were trimmed by 3 bases and 8 bases, with 16 bases remaining between them. This CDR3 is built from 14 residues. CDR3 DNA sequence: TGTGCCACCAGTGATAAACACACTGCTGAGAAGCAGTACTTC. This sequence encodes CATSDKHTAEKQYF.

In this sample, this clonotype turned up a few times. This chain uses TRBV4-2 with TRBJ1-5; tentative D call: TRBD1 (5 bases). Per the germline V gene, CDR1 is LGHNA and CDR2 is YNFKEQ. This CDR3 comprises 17 residues. Trimming cost V 3 bases and J 0 bases, with 15 bases left between them. CDR3 protein: CASSHPGGVYSNQPQHF. CDR3 bases: TGTGCCAGCAGCCACCCCGGGGGGGTTTATAGCAATCAGCCCCAGCATTTT.

The V gene is TRBV5-6, the J gene TRBJ2-5; D unresolved. The CDR3 loop spans 15 amino acids. Trimming took 0 bases from V and 1 from J, leaving 10 bases between them. Germline CDR1 SGHDT, CDR2 YYEEEE. The CDR3 coding sequence is TGTGCCAGCAGCTTGGATGTTCAGGCCCAAGAGACCCAGTACTTC. It translates to CASSLDVQAQETQYF.

V gene TRBV7-6 combines with J gene TRBJ2-5; TRBD2 matches at 12 bases. Germline V gene lookup returns CDR1 SGHVS and CDR2 FNYEAQ. Trimming removed 6 bases from V and 5 bases from J; junction bases left unmatched: 7. CDR3 length equals 15 residues. The CDR3 coding sequence is TGTGCCAGCAGAGACTCGGGACTAGCGGGCGAGACCCAGTACTTC. It encodes CASRDSGLAGETQYF.